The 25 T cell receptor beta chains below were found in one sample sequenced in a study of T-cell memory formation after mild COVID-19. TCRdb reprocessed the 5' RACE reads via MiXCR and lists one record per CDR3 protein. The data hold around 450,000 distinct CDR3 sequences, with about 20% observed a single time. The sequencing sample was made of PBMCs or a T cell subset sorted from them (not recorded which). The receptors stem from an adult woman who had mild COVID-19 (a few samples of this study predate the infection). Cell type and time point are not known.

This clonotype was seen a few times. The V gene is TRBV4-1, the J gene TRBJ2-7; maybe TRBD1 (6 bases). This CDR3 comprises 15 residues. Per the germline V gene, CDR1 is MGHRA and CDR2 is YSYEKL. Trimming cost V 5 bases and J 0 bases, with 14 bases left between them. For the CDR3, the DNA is TGCGCCAGCAGCGAGACGAGGGGGAGCTCCTACGAGCAGTACTTC. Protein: CASSETRGSSYEQYF.

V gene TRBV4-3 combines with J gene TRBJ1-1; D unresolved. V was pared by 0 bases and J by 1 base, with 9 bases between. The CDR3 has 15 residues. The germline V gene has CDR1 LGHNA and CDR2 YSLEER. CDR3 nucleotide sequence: TGCGCCAGCAGCCAAGATCGTCGGGCGAACACTGAAGCTTTCTTT. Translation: CASSQDRRANTEAFF.

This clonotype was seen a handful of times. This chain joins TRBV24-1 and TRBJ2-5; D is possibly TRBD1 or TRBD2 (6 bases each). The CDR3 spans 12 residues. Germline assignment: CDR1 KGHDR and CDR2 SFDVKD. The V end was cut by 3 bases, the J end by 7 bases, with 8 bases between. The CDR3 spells CATSDEGGTQYF. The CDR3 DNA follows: TGTGCCACCAGTGATGAGGGGGGGACCCAGTACTTC.

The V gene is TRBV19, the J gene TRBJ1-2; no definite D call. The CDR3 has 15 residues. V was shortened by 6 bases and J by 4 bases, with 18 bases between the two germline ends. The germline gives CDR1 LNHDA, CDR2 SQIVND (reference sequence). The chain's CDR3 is CASSLDRARGYGYTF. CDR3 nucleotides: TGTGCCAGTAGCCTCGACCGGGCGCGAGGCTATGGCTACACCTTC.

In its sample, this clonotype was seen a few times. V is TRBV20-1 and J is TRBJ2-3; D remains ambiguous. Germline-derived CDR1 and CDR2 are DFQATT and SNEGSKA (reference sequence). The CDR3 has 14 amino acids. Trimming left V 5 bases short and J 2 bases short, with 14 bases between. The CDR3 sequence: CSAREGVYTDTQYF. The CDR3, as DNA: TGCAGTGCTCGTGAAGGTGTCTACACAGATACGCAGTATTTT.

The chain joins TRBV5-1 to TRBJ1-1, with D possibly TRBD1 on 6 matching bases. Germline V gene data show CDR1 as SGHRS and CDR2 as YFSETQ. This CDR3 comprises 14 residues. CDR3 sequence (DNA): TGCGACACTCAGTCAGGGGATGGGGACACTGAAGCTTTCTTT. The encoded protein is CDTQSGDGDTEAFF.

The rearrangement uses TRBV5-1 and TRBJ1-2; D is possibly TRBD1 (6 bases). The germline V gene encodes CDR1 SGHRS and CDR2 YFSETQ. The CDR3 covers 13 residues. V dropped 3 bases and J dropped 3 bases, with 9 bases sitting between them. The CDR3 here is CASSYHRDYGYTF. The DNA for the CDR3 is TGCGCCAGCAGCTACCACAGGGACTATGGCTACACCTTC.

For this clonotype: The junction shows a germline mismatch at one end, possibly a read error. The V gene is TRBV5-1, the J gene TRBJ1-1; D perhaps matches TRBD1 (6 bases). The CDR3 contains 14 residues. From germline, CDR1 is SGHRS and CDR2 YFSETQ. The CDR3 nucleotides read TGCGCCAGCAGCCCCACCGCTGGGGACACTGAAGATTTCTTT. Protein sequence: CASSPTAGDTEDFF.

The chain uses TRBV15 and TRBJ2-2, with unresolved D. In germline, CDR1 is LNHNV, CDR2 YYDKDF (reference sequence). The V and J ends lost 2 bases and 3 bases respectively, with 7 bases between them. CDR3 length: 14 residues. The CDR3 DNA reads TGTGCCACCAGCAGAACTATCGACACCGGGGAGCTGTTTTTT. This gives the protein CATSRTIDTGELFF.

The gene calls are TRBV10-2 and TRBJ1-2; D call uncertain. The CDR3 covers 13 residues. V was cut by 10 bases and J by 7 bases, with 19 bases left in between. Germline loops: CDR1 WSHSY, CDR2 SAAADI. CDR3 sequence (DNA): TGCGCCACCCAACAAAGGCCCGAGGGTGGCTACACCTTC. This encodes CATQQRPEGGYTF.

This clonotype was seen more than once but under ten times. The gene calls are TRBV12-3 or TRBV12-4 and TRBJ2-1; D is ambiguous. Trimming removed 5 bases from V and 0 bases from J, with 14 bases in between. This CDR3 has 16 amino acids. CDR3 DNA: TGTGCCAGCAGTCCCCCAGGCTCGGGCTCCTACAATGAGCAGTTCTTC. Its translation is CASSPPGSGSYNEQFF.

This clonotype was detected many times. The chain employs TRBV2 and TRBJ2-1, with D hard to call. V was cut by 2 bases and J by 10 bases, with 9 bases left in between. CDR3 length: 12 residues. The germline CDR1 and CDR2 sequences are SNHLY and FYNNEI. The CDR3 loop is CASSEIVGEQFF. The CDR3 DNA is TGTGCCAGCAGTGAAATTGTGGGGGAGCAGTTCTTC.

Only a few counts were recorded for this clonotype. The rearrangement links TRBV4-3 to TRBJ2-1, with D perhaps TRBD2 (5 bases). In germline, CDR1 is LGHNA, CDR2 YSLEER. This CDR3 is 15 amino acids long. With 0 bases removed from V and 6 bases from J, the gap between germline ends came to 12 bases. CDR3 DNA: TGCGCCAGCAGCCAAGATAGGCTCACTAGCAATGAGCAGTTCTTC. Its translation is CASSQDRLTSNEQFF.

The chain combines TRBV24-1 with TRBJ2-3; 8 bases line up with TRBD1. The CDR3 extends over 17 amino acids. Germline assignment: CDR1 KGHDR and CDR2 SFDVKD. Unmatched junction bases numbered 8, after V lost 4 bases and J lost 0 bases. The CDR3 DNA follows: TGTGCCACCAGTGAAACCAGGACAGGGTTGAGCACAGATACGCAGTATTTT. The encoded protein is CATSETRTGLSTDTQYF.

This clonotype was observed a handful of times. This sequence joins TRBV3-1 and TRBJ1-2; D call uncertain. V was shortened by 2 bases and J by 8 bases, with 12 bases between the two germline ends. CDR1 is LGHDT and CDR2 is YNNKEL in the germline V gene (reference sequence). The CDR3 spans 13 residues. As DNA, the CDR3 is TGTGCCAGCAGCCAACGGTCGGGAGGAGGCTACACCTTC. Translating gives CASSQRSGGGYTF.

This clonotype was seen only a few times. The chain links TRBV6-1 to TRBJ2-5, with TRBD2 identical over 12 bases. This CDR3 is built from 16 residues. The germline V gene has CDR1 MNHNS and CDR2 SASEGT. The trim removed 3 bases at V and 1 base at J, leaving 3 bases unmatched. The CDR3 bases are TGTGCCAGCAGTGAGGGACTAGCGGGTTTCCAAGAGACCCAGTACTTC. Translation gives CASSEGLAGFQETQYF.

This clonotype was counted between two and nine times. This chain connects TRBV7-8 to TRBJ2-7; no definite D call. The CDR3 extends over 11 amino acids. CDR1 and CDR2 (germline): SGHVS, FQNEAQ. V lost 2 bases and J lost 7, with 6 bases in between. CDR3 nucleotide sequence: TGTGCCAGCAGCTTACAGACAGAGCAGTACTTC. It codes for CASSLQTEQYF.

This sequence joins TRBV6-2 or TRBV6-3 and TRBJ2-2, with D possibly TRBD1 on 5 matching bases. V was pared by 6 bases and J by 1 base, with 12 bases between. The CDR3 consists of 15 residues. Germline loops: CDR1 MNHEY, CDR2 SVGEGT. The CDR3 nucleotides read TGTGCCAGCAGCTCAATGGGGCGGAACACCGGGGAGCTGTTTTTT. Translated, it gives CASSSMGRNTGELFF.

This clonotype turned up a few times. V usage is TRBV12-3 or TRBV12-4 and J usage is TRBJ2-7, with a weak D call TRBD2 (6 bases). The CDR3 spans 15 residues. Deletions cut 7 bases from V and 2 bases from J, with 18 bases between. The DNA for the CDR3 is TGTGCCAGCAAGGAAGAGGTAGCGGTTGCCTACGAGCAGTACTTC. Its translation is CASKEEVAVAYEQYF.

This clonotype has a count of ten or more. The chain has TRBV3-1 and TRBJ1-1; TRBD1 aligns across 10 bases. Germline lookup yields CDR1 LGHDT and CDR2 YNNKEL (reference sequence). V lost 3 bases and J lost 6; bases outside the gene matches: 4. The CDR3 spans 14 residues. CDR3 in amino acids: CASSQGDRGSEAFF. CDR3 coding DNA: TGTGCCAGCAGCCAGGGGGACAGGGGATCTGAAGCTTTCTTT.

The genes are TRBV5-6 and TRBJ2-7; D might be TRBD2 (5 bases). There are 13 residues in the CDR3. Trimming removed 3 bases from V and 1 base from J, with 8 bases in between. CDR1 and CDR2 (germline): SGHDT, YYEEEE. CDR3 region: CASSWSGSYEQYF. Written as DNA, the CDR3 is TGTGCCAGCAGCTGGAGCGGTTCCTACGAGCAGTACTTC.

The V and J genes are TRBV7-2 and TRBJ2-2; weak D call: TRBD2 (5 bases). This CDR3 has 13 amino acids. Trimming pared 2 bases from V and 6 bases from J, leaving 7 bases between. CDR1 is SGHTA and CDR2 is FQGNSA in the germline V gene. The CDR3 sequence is CASSLYGAGELFF. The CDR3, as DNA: TGTGCCAGCAGCTTATACGGGGCCGGGGAGCTGTTTTTT.

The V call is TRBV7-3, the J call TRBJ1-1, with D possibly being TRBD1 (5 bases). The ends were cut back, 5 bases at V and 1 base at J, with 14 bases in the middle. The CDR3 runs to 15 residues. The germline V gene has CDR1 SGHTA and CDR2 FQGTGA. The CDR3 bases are TGTGCCAGCAGCCTTATCCGGGGGAAGAACACTGAAGCTTTCTTT. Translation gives CASSLIRGKNTEAFF. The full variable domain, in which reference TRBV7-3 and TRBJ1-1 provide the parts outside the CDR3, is GAGVSQTPSNKVTEKGKYVELRCDPISGHTALYWYRQSLGQGPEFLIYFQGTGAADDSGLPNDRFFAVRPEGSVSTLKIQRTERGDSAVYLCASSLIRGKNTEAFFGQGTRLTVV.

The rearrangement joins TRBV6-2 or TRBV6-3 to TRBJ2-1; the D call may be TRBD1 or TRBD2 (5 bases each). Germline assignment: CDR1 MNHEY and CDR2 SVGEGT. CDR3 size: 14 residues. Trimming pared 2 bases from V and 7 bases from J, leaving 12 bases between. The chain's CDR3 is CASSYKGRDNEQFF. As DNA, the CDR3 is TGTGCCAGCAGTTACAAGGGACGGGATAATGAGCAGTTCTTC.

CDR3 nucleotide sequence: TGTGCCAGCAGTTTCGCACGGAGCGGGGATAGACTTGGCTACACCTTC. It codes for CASSFARSGDRLGYTF. This sequence joins TRBV12-3 or TRBV12-4 and TRBJ1-2; no clear D. The CDR3 totals 16 residues. Deletions cut 3 bases from V and 7 bases from J, with 21 bases between.